These T cell receptor beta chains were read from a single sample in a study of CD8 T cells in Susac syndrome. TCRdb re-called the immunoSEQ multiplex PCR reads with MiXCR, one entry per CDR3 protein. The data contain some 450,000 distinct CDR3 sequences, 85% to 90% of them seen just once; the ten biggest clones take up approximately 0.11%. The material sequenced was CD8+ T cells from PBMCs. The receptor set was obtained from a human donor with multiple sclerosis. Both conserved end residues are part of each CDR3. The D gene is left open where the match is weak. Not every row has a clone size; where given, it reads once, few, many or a size class.

-,TRBD2,TRBJ2-2,TRBV27,CASWGAGGSNTGELFF,TGTGCCAGTTGGGGGGCGGGAGGATCGAACACCGGGGAGCTGTTTTTT
-,-,TRBJ1-5,TRBV6-1,CASFHGYWGATQPQHF,TGTGCCAGCTTTCATGGATATTGGGGGGCGACACAGCCCCAGCATTTT
-,TRBD1,TRBJ2-2,TRBV5-1,CASTYPTGTGELFF,TGCGCCAGCACCTACCCGACAGGGACCGGGGAGCTGTTTTTT
-,TRBD1,TRBJ2-3,TRBV11-2,CANLQGAHTQYF,TGTGCCAACCTACAGGGGGCCCATACGCAGTATTTT
-,-,TRBJ2-1,TRBV4-2,CASSQVARGALGSYNEQFF,TGTGCCAGCAGCCAAGTGGCTCGGGGGGCCCTGGGCTCATACAATGAGCAGTTCTTC
-,-,TRBJ1-1,TRBV19,CASRVSGTEAFF,TGTGCCAGTAGGGTATCCGGCACTGAAGCTTTCTTT
-,-,TRBJ2-1,TRBV6-2/TRBV6-3,CASNYGTLYNEQFF,TGTGCCAGCAATTACGGGACTTTATACAATGAGCAGTTCTTC
-,-,TRBJ1-1,TRBV6-5,CASSSLWTVDMNTEAFF,TGTGCCAGCAGTTCCCTCTGGACAGTAGACATGAACACTGAAGCTTTCTTT
-,-,TRBJ2-6,TRBV6-4,CASSDSDGTGANVLTF,TGTGCCAGCAGTGACTCCGACGGGACAGGGGCCAACGTCCTGACTTTC
once,-,TRBJ1-1,TRBV6-5,CASTYAGNTEAFF,TGTGCCAGCACTTACGCAGGGAACACTGAAGCTTTCTTT
-,-,TRBJ2-2,TRBV28,CASTLAGVGGELFF,TGTGCCAGCACCCTCGCAGGGGTTGGCGGGGAGCTGTTTTTT
-,-,TRBJ1-6,TRBV27,CASSLPGRNSPLHF,TGTGCCAGCAGTTTACCCGGGCGTAATTCACCCCTCCACTTT
once,TRBD1,TRBJ2-7,TRBV6-6,CASSVLGTEVYEQYF,TGTGCCAGCAGTGTATTGGGGACAGAAGTCTACGAGCAGTACTTC
-,TRBD1,TRBJ2-7,TRBV4-1,CASSQDGQGSEQYF,TGCGCCAGCAGCCAAGATGGACAGGGCTCCGAGCAGTACTTC
-,-,TRBJ1-2,TRBV18,CASSLVVWAGYGYTF,TGTGCCAGCTCACTCGTTGTGTGGGCTGGCTATGGCTACACCTTC
few,-,TRBJ2-7,TRBV28,CASSSTSVGEQYF,TGTGCCAGCAGTTCCACTTCCGTGGGTGAGCAGTACTTC
-,TRBD1,TRBJ2-6,TRBV9,CASSVRAHRGLSGANVLTF,TGTGCCAGCAGCGTAAGGGCCCACAGGGGGCTGTCTGGGGCCAACGTCCTGACTTTC
-,-,TRBJ2-1,TRBV4-1,CASSPSAKLDEQFF,TGCGCCAGCAGCCCCTCGGCGAAGTTGGATGAGCAGTTCTTC
-,TRBD2,TRBJ2-1,TRBV19,CASSVSGNNEQFF,TGTGCCAGTAGTGTAAGCGGGAACAATGAGCAGTTCTTC
-,-,TRBJ2-1,TRBV2,CASMDYNEQFF,TGTGCCAGCATGGACTACAATGAGCAGTTCTTC
-,-,TRBJ2-5,TRBV19,CASRGTGRRETQYF,TGTGCCAGTAGGGGGACGGGGAGACGAGAGACCCAGTACTTC
few,-,TRBJ1-2,TRBV7-6,CASSSDLYGYTF,TGTGCCAGCAGCTCGGACCTCTATGGCTACACCTTC
-,TRBD1,TRBJ1-5,TRBV2,CASSLRGTDGGGNQPQHF,TGTGCCAGCAGTCTCAGGGGGACGGACGGTGGGGGCAATCAGCCCCAGCATTTT
once,-,TRBJ1-1,TRBV27,CASSPLPGPLNTEAFF,TGTGCCAGCAGTCCGCTGCCGGGGCCCCTGAACACTGAAGCTTTCTTT
-,TRBD1,TRBJ1-4,TRBV7-6,CASSLEPQYGTGDEKLFF,TGTGCCAGCAGCTTAGAGCCCCAATATGGGACAGGGGACGAAAAACTGTTTTTT
-,-,TRBJ1-2,TRBV2,CASSETKDNFYGYTF,TGTGCCAGCAGTGAAACCAAGGACAACTTCTATGGCTACACCTTC
few,-,TRBJ2-7,TRBV13,CASSHSVGAESYEQYF,TGTGCCAGCAGCCATAGCGTAGGGGCAGAGTCCTACGAGCAGTACTTC
-,-,TRBJ1-1,TRBV11-2,CASSFWTKDMNTEAFF,TGTGCCAGCAGCTTCTGGACAAAAGACATGAACACTGAAGCTTTCTTT
-,TRBD1,TRBJ1-1,TRBV7-9,CASSSDRGLNTEAFF,TGTGCCAGCAGCAGCGACAGGGGGCTGAACACTGAAGCTTTCTTT
-,-,TRBJ2-7,TRBV27,CASSFLGKYEQYF,TGTGCCAGCAGTTTTCTAGGGAAATACGAGCAGTACTTC
-,-,TRBJ2-2,TRBV29-1,CSVALTLGTGELFF,TGCAGCGTTGCCCTGACCCTCGGCACCGGGGAGCTGTTTTTT
-,TRBD1,TRBJ2-7,TRBV19,CASSIGTGVAWKYF,TGTGCCAGTAGTATCGGGACAGGGGTCGCATGGAAGTACTTC
few,-,TRBJ2-2,TRBV5-1,CASSLAAERRELFF,TGCGCCAGCAGCTTGGCGGCGGAGCGGCGGGAGCTGTTTTTT
-,-,TRBJ1-4,TRBV13,CASSLDSGEDREKLFF,TGTGCCAGCAGCTTAGATTCCGGAGAGGACCGTGAAAAACTGTTTTTT
-,TRBD2,TRBJ2-3,TRBV7-6,CASSLLGTSGRAADTQYF,TGTGCCAGCAGCTTACTCGGGACTAGCGGGAGGGCGGCTGATACGCAGTATTTT
-,-,TRBJ2-5,TRBV6-5,CASSYSGPGLYGETQYF,TGTGCCAGCAGTTACTCGGGGCCAGGACTTTACGGAGAGACCCAGTACTTC
-,-,TRBJ2-3,TRBV7-9,CASSTAWETSTDTQYF,TGTGCCAGCAGCACCGCGTGGGAAACAAGCACAGATACGCAGTATTTT
-,TRBD2,TRBJ2-7,TRBV7-9,CASSRASGYEQYF,TGTGCCAGCAGCCGGGCTAGCGGCTACGAGCAGTACTTC